This T cell receptor beta chain comes out of a study of cytomegalovirus exposure and HLA in healthy donors. Trimming took 6 bases from V and 12 from J, leaving 12 bases between them. CDR3 size: 11 residues. In germline, CDR1 is KGHSH, CDR2 LQKENI. The study ran its PCR with 60 Vbeta and 13 Jbeta primers. TCRdb's table, derived via immunoSEQ multiplex PCR, lists solely in-frame clones and lacks some. The table records about 110,000 clones, under 70% of them present only once. The receptor's source is a man in his late teens or twenties in good health and CMV-seropositive. Sequencing was performed on PBMCs. The chain is built from TRBV18 and TRBJ2-1, with no clear D. The CDR3 loop is CASSGERGQFF. The CDR3, as DNA: TGTGCCAGCTCGGGTGAACGCGGGCAGTTCTTC. The whole variable domain, remainder taken from reference TRBV18 and TRBJ2-1, is NAGVMQNPRHLVRRRGQEARLRCSPMKGHSHVYWYRQLPEEGLKFMVYLQKENIIDESGMPKERFSAEFPKEGPSILRIQQVVRGDSAAYFCASSGERGQFFGPGTRLTVL.